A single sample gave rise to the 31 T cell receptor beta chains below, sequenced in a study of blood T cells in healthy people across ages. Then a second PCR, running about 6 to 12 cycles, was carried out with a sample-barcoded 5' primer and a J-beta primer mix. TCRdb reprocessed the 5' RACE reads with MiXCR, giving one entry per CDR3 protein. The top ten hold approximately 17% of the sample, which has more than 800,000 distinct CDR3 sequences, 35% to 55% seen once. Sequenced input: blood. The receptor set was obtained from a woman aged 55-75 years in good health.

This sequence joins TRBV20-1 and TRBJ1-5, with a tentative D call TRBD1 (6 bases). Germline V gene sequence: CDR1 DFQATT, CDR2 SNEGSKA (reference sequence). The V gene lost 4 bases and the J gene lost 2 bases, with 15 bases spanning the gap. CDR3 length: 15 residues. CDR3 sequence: CSAITGAGGNQPQHF. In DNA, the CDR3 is TGCAGTGCTATAACGGGGGCGGGAGGCAATCAGCCCCAGCATTTT.

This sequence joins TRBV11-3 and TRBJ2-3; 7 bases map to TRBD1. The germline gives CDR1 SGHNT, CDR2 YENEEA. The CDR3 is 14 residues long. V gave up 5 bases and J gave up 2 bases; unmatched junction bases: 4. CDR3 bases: TGTGCCAGCAGCCATACAGGGGACACAGATACGCAGTATTTT. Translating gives CASSHTGDTDTQYF. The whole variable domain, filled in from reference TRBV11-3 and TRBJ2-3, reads EAGVVQSPRYKIIEKKQPVAFWCNPISGHNTLYWYLQNLGQGPELLIRYENEEAVDDSQLPKDRFSAERLKGVDSTLKIQPAELGDSAVYLCASSHTGDTDTQYFGPGTRLTVL.

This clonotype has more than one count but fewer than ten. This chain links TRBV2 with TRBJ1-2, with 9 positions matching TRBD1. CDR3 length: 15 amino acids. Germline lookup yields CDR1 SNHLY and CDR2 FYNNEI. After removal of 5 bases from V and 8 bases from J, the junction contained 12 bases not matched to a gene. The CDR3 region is CASSYTTGGSGGYTF. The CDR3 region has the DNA TGTGCCAGCAGTTATACCACAGGGGGCTCAGGGGGCTACACCTTC.

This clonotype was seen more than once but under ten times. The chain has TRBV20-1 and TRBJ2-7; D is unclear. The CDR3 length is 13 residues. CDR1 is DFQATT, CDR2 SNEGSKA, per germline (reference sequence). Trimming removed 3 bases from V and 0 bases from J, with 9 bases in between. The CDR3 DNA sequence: TGCAGTGCTAGCCGGCTGCTCTCCTACGAGCAGTACTTC. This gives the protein CSASRLLSYEQYF.

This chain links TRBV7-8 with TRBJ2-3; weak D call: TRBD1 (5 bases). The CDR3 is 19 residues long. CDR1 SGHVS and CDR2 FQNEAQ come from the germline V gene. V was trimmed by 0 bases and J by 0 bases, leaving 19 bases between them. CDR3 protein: CASSLAGRNRLTSTDTQYF. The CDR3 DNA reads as TGTGCCAGCAGCTTAGCGGGCCGAAACAGGCTAACTAGCACAGATACGCAGTATTTT.

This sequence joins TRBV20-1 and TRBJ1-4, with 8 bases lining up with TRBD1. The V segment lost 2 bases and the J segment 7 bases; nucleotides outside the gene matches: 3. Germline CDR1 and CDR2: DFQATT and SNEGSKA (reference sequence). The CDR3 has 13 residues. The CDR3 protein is CSARRTGTEKLFF. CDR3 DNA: TGCAGTGCTAGACGGACAGGGACTGAAAAACTGTTTTTT.

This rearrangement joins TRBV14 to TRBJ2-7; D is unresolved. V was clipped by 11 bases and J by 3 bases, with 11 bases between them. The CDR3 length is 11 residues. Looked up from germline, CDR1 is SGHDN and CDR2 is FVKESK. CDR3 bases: TGTGCCTCTGGGCAGTACTACGAGCAGTACTTC. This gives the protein CASGQYYEQYF. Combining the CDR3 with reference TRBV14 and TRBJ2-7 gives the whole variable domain EAGVTQFPSHSVIEKGQTVTLRCDPISGHDNLYWYRRVMGKEIKFLLHFVKESKQDESGMPNNRFLAERTGGTYSTLKVQPAELEDSGVYFCASGQYYEQYFGPGTRLTVT.

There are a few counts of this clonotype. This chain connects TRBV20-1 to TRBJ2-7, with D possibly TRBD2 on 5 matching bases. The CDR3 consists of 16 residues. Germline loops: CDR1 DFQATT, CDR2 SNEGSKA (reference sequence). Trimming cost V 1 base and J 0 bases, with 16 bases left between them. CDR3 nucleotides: TGCAGTGCTAGAGTTATGGGGAGTTTTAGCTCCTACGAGCAGTACTTC. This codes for CSARVMGSFSSYEQYF.

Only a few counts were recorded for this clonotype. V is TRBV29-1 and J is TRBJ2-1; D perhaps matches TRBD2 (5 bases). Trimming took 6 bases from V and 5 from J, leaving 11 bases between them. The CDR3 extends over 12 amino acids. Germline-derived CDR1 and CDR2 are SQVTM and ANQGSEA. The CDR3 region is CSVALANNEQFF. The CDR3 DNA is TGCAGCGTCGCTCTAGCAAACAATGAGCAGTTCTTC.

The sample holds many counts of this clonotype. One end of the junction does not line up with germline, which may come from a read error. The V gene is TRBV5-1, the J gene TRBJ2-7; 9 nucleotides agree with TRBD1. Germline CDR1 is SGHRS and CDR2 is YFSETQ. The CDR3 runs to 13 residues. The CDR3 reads CASSRTGAYEQYF. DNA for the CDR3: TGTGCCAGCAGCCGGACAGGGGCCTACGAGCAGTACTTC.

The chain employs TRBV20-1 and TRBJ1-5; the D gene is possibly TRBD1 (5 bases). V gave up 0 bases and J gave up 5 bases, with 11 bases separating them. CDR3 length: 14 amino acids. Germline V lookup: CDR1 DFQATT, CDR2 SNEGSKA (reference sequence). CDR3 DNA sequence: TGCAGTGCTAGAGATGGGGAAGGGGATCAGCCCCAGCATTTT. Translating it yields CSARDGEGDQPQHF.

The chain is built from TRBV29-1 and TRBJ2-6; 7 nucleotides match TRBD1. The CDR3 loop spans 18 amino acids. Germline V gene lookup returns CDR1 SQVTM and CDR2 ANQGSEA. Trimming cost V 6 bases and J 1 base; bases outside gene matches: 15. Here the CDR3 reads CSVAKRTGGYSGANVLTF. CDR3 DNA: TGCAGCGTCGCTAAGCGGACAGGCGGGTATTCTGGGGCCAACGTCCTGACTTTC.

This chain's CDR3 is CARGPKETQYF. CDR3 sequence (DNA): TGTGCCAGAGGACCAAAAGAGACCCAGTACTTC. The chain recombines TRBV10-3 with TRBJ2-5; D gene ambiguous. This CDR3 is built from 11 residues. V was cut by 10 bases and J by 3 bases, with 9 bases left in between. Germline CDR1 reads ENHRY; CDR2 reads SYGVKD.

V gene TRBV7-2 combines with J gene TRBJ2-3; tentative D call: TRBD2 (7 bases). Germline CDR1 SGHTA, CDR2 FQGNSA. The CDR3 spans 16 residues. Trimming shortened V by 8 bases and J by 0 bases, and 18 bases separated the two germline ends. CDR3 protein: CASLPAGDKSTDTQYF. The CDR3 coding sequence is TGTGCCAGCTTACCCGCGGGGGACAAGAGCACAGATACGCAGTATTTT.

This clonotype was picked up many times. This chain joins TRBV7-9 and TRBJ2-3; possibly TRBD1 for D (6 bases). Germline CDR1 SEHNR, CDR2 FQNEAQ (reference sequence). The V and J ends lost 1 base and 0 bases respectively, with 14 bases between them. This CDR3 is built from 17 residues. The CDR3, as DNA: TGTGCCAGCAGCTTAGAGAAAGGGACAAAAAGCACAGATACGCAGTATTTT. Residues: CASSLEKGTKSTDTQYF. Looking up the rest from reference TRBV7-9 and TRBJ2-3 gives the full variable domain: DTGVSQNPRHKITKRGQNVTFRCDPISEHNRLYWYRQTLGQGPEFLTYFQNEAQLEKSRLLSDRFSAERPKGSFSTLEIQRTEQGDSAMYLCASSLEKGTKSTDTQYFGPGTRLTVL.

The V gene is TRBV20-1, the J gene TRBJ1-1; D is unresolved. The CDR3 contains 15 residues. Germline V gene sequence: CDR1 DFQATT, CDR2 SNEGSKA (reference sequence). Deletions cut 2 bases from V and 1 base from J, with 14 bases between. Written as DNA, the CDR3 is TGCAGTGCTAGACGCCGACGGATTCAGAACACTGAAGCTTTCTTT. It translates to CSARRRRIQNTEAFF.

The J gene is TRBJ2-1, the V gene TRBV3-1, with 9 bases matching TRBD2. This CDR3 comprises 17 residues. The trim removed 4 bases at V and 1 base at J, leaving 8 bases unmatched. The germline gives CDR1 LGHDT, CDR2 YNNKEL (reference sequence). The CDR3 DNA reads TGTGCCAGCAGCCCCGTAACCAGCGGGAGGTCCTACAATGAGCAGTTCTTC. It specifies CASSPVTSGRSYNEQFF.

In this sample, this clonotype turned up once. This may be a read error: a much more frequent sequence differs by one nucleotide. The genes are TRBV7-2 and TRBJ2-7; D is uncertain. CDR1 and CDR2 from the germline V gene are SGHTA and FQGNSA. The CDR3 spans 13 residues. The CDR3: CASSLRPLYEKYF. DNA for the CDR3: TGTGCCAGCAGCTTACGACCACTCTACGAGAAGTACTTC.

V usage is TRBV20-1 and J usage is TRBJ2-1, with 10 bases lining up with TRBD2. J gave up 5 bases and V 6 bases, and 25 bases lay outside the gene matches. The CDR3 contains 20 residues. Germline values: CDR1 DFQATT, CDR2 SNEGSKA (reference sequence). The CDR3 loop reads CSALSRKREGRERGHNEQFF. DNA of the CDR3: TGCAGTGCCCTCAGTCGCAAGCGGGAGGGCAGGGAACGAGGGCACAATGAGCAGTTCTTC.

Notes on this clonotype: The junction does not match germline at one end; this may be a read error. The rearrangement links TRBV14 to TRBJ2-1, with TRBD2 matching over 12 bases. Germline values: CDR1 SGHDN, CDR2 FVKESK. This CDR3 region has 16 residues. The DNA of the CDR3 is TGTGCCAGCAGCCCGGGATGGGCTAGCGGGAGGGGTGAGCAGTACTTT. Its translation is CASSPGWASGRGEQYF.

The CDR3 protein is CSVEGVRGTHEQFF. Written as DNA, the CDR3 is TGCAGCGTTGAGGGGGTCAGGGGGACTCATGAGCAGTTCTTC. This chain uses TRBV29-1 with TRBJ2-1; maybe TRBD1 (7 bases). V shed 3 bases and J shed 8 bases, with 17 bases lying between them. Germline-derived CDR1 and CDR2 are SQVTM and ANQGSEA. This CDR3 comprises 14 residues.

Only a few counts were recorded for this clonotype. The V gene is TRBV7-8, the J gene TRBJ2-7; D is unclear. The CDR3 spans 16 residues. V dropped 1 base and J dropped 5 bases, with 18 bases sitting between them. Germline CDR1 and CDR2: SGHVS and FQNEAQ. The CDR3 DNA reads TGTGCCAGCAGCTTAGTCCCAGGACCTTCGGCGCACGAGCAGTACTTC. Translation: CASSLVPGPSAHEQYF.

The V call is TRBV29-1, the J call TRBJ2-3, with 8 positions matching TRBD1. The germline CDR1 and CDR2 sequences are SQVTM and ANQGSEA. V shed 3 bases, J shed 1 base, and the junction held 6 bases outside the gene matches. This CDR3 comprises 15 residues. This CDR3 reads CSVETTGEGTDTQYF. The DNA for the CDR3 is TGCAGCGTTGAGACGACAGGGGAAGGCACAGATACGCAGTATTTT.

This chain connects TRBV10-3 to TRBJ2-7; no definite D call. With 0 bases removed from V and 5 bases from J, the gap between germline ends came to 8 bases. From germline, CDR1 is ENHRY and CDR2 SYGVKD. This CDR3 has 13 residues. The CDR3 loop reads CAISESPTDEQYF. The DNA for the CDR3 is TGTGCCATCAGTGAGTCGCCTACGGACGAGCAGTACTTC.

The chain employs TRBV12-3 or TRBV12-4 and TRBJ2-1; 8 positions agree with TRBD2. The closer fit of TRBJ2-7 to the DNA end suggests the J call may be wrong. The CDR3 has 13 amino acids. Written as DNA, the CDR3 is TGTGCCACACTAGCGGCGTCCTACAATGAGCAGTACTTC. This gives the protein CATLAASYNEQYF.

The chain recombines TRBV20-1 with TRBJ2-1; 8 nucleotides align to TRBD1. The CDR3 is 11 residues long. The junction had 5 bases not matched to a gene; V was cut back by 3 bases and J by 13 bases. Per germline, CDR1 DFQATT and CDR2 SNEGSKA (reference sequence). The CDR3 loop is CSASFGTGQFF. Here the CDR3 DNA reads TGCAGTGCTAGTTTCGGGACAGGCCAGTTCTTC.

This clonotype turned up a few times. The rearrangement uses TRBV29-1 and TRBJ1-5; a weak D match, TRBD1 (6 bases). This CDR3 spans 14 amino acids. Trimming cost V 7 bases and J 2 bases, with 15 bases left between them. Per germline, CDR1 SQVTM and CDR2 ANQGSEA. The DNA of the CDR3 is TGCAGCGCCGCCCCAGGGGAGGGCAATCAGCCCCAGCATTTT. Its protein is CSAAPGEGNQPQHF.

The CDR3 DNA follows: TGTGCCAGCAGCTCCACCGGGACAGGGCTTATGGCCCAGTACTTC. The encoded protein is CASSSTGTGLMAQYF. The chain employs TRBV7-9 and TRBJ2-5; TRBD1 matches at 9 bases. This CDR3 spans 15 amino acids. Germline-derived CDR1 and CDR2 are SEHNR and FQNEAQ (reference sequence). After removal of 4 bases from V and 9 bases from J, the junction contained 12 bases not matched to a gene.

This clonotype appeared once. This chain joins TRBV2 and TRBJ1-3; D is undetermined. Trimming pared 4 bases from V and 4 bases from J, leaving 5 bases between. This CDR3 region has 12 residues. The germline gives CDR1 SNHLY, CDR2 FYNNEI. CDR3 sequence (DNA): TGTGCCAGCAGTGTAAGGGGAAACACCATATATTTT. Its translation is CASSVRGNTIYF.

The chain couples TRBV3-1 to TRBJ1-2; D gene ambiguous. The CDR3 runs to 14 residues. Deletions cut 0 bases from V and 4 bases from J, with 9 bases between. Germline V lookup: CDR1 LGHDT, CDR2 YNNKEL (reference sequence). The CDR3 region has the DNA TGTGCCAGCAGCCAAGATGAGCGGGGCTATGGCTACACCTTC. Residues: CASSQDERGYGYTF.

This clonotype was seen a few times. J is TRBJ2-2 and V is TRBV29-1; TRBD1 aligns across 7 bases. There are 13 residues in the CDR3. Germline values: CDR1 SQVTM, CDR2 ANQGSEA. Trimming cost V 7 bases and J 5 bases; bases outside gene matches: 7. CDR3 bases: TGCAGCGCCAACAGGGGTGGGACCGGGGAGCTGTTTTTT. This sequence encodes CSANRGGTGELFF.